Each of the 25 T cell receptor beta chains below was sequenced from the same sample in a study of blood T cell repertoires in COVID-19. Profiled with immunoSEQ multiplex PCR; TCRdb holds only in-frame clones, not every one. The sample includes 30,000 to 40,000 clones, 75% seen only once; the top ten take 14% to 15%. Sequencing was carried out using peripheral blood. The receptors derive from a man older than 75 with active or convalescent COVID-19.

J is TRBJ1-5 and V is TRBV27; weak D call: TRBD1 (6 bases). Germline CDR1 MNHEY, CDR2 SMNVEV (reference sequence). The CDR3 has 14 amino acids. Trimming removed 5 bases from V and 7 bases from J, with 15 bases in between. CDR3: CASSRKEGGQPQHF. In DNA, the CDR3 is TGTGCCAGCAGTCGCAAGGAGGGGGGGCAGCCCCAGCATTTT.

The gene calls are TRBV28 and TRBJ1-1; tentative D call: TRBD1 (6 bases). With 4 bases removed from V and 4 bases from J, the gap between germline ends came to 13 bases. This CDR3 spans 14 amino acids. Looked up from germline, CDR1 is MDHEN and CDR2 is SYDVKM. The CDR3 DNA reads TGTGCCAGCAGTTACCATGGGGGGGCCACTGAAGCTTTCTTT. Residues: CASSYHGGATEAFF.

The genes are TRBV10-3 and TRBJ1-4, with 8 bases identical to TRBD1. The CDR3 sequence is 14 residues long. Looked up from germline, CDR1 is ENHRY and CDR2 is SYGVKD. Trimming took 6 bases from V and 6 from J; bases not matched to a gene: 6. The DNA for the CDR3 is TGTGCCATCAGCTCTACGACAGGGGATGAAAAACTGTTTTTT. It codes for CAISSTTGDEKLFF.

The chain uses TRBV4-2 and TRBJ1-1; D gene unclear. The V and J ends lost 2 bases and 9 bases respectively, with 7 bases between them. Germline-derived CDR1 and CDR2 are LGHNA and YNFKEQ. The CDR3 runs 11 residues. CDR3 protein: CASSQRGQAFF. CDR3 in DNA: TGTGCCAGCAGCCAACGAGGCCAAGCTTTCTTT.

The V and J genes are TRBV6-5 and TRBJ1-5; D possibly corresponds to TRBD1 (6 bases). The CDR3 spans 15 residues. Germline V gene data show CDR1 as MNHEY and CDR2 as SVGAGI. Trimming took 5 bases from V and 1 from J, leaving 12 bases between them. The CDR3 region is CASSSPDRSNQPQHF. The DNA of the CDR3 is TGTGCCAGCAGTAGCCCCGACAGGAGCAATCAGCCCCAGCATTTT.

This chain uses TRBV7-2 with TRBJ2-2, with D maybe TRBD2 (6 bases). CDR1 SGHTA and CDR2 FQGNSA come from the germline V gene. The germline V and J ends were trimmed by 3 bases and 3 bases, with 14 bases remaining between them. This CDR3 is 16 amino acids long. The CDR3 DNA reads as TGTGCCAGCAGCTTCTTGACTAGGGTAGACACCGGGGAGCTGTTTTTT. This encodes CASSFLTRVDTGELFF.

V and J are TRBV5-6 and TRBJ1-5; 7 nucleotides agree with TRBD1. The junction had 2 bases not matched to a gene; V was cut back by 0 bases and J by 2 bases. Germline CDR1 and CDR2: SGHDT and YYEEEE. CDR3 size: 15 residues. The CDR3 DNA is TGTGCCAGCAGCTTGGGGACAGGTCGCAATCAGCCCCAGCATTTT. Its translation: CASSLGTGRNQPQHF. The full variable domain, in which reference TRBV5-6 and TRBJ1-5 provide the parts outside the CDR3, is DAGVTQSPTHLIKTRGQQVTLRCSPKSGHDTVSWYQQALGQGPQFIFQYYEEEERQRGNFPDRFSGHQFPNYSSELNVNALLLGDSALYLCASSLGTGRNQPQHFGDGTRLSIL.

The chain carries TRBV7-2 and TRBJ2-5; 7 positions match TRBD2. After removal of 1 base from V and 3 bases from J, the junction contained 5 bases not matched to a gene. Germline CDR1 is SGHTA and CDR2 is FQGNSA. The CDR3 contains 15 residues. The chain's CDR3 is CASSLVAGVEETQYF. CDR3 DNA sequence: TGTGCCAGCAGCTTAGTGGCGGGAGTAGAAGAGACCCAGTACTTC.

This chain joins TRBV28 and TRBJ1-2; maybe TRBD1 (6 bases). The CDR3 length is 13 residues. Germline values: CDR1 MDHEN, CDR2 SYDVKM. V lost 5 bases and J 3 bases, leaving 10 bases between the germline ends. The CDR3 loop is CASSLGQYYGYTF. The CDR3 bases are TGTGCCAGCAGTCTCGGACAGTACTATGGCTACACCTTC.

The chain couples TRBV15 to TRBJ2-5, with a weak D call TRBD2 (5 bases). Trimming removed 7 bases at V and 5 bases at J, with 14 bases between. The V gene's germline CDR1 is LNHNV and CDR2 YYDKDF (reference sequence). The CDR3 extends over 13 amino acids. The DNA for the CDR3 is TGTGCCACCACCCCTCGCGGGCCGGAGACCCAGTACTTC. As protein: CATTPRGPETQYF.

The V call is TRBV2, the J call TRBJ1-5; D gene uncertain. Per germline, CDR1 SNHLY and CDR2 FYNNEI. This CDR3 has 16 residues. Between the trimmed V and J ends, which lost 2 bases and 0 bases, there was a span of 11 bases. In nucleotides, the CDR3 is TGTGCCAGCAGTGAACCCCGTTCCTATAGCAATCAGCCCCAGCATTTT. Translating gives CASSEPRSYSNQPQHF.

The V gene is TRBV13, the J gene TRBJ1-1, with TRBD1 identical over 8 bases. This CDR3 is built from 14 residues. Germline V gene data show CDR1 as PRHDT and CDR2 as FYEKMQ (reference sequence). V lost 7 bases and J lost 1; bases outside the gene matches: 5. CDR3 amino acids: CASIRQGQNTEAFF. The CDR3 DNA sequence: TGTGCCAGCATCCGACAGGGGCAGAACACTGAAGCTTTCTTT.

The genes are TRBV5-1 and TRBJ2-3; 7 nucleotides align to TRBD2. The germline V gene encodes CDR1 SGHRS and CDR2 YFSETQ. J gave up 2 bases and V 1 base, and 7 bases lay outside the gene matches. The CDR3 sequence is 16 residues long. The CDR3 here is CASSLPASGFTDTQYF. The CDR3 DNA is TGCGCCAGCAGCTTGCCGGCTAGCGGTTTCACAGATACGCAGTATTTT.

The chain carries TRBV9 and TRBJ1-2; 10 positions agree with TRBD1. With V trimmed by 4 bases and J by 4 bases, 4 bases remained unmatched. CDR1 is SGDLS, CDR2 YYNGEE, per germline. The CDR3 has 14 residues. The CDR3 sequence is CASSRQGAGYGYTF. CDR3 DNA: TGTGCCAGCAGCCGACAGGGGGCAGGCTATGGCTACACCTTC.

The chain couples TRBV6-5 to TRBJ1-3, with D possibly TRBD1 on 5 matching bases. Trimming left V 8 bases short and J 0 bases short, with 8 bases between. CDR1 MNHEY and CDR2 SVGAGI come from the germline V gene. The CDR3 sequence is 13 residues long. The CDR3 loop is CASSGDSGNTIYF. CDR3 sequence (DNA): TGTGCCAGCTCGGGGGACTCTGGAAACACCATATATTTT.

This rearrangement joins TRBV18 to TRBJ2-3; TRBD1 matches at 7 bases. Germline CDR1 and CDR2: KGHSH and LQKENI. The CDR3 is 15 amino acids. With 0 bases clipped from V and 3 bases from J, the junction kept 3 bases outside the gene matches. CDR3 in DNA: TGTGCCAGCTCACCACCGAACAGGGGAACAGATACGCAGTATTTT. The encoded protein is CASSPPNRGTDTQYF.

CDR3 amino acids: CASGRSGASNYGYTF. CDR3 DNA: TGTGCCAGCGGACGATCAGGGGCCTCTAACTATGGCTACACCTTC. The V gene is TRBV2, the J gene TRBJ1-2; the D gene is possibly TRBD1 (6 bases). Germline CDR1 reads SNHLY; CDR2 reads FYNNEI. The CDR3 contains 15 residues. Trimming took 8 bases from V and 0 from J, leaving 16 bases between them.

This clone appeared once. In DNA, the CDR3 is TGTGCCAGCAGCAGAGAGGGACAGGATAACTATGGCTACACCTTC. Translation gives CASSREGQDNYGYTF. This chain uses TRBV7-9 with TRBJ1-2; TRBD1 matches at 8 bases. The CDR3 length is 15 residues. Germline trimming cut 5 bases from V and 1 base from J; bases unmatched to any gene: 6. CDR1 is SEHNR, CDR2 FQNEAQ, per germline (reference sequence).

This sequence joins TRBV5-1 and TRBJ1-6; 8 positions agree with TRBD1. Unmatched junction bases numbered 7, after V lost 4 bases and J lost 7 bases. Germline lookup yields CDR1 SGHRS and CDR2 YFSETQ. This CDR3 spans 15 amino acids. The CDR3 spells CASSPGQGINSPLHF. CDR3 DNA sequence: TGCGCCAGCAGCCCCGGACAGGGTATCAATTCACCCCTCCACTTT.

This clone came up a few times. This chain links TRBV3-1 (or the pseudogene TRBV3-2) with TRBJ2-1, with TRBD2 identical over 13 bases. V trimming: 4 bases; J trimming: 7 bases; junction bases outside the gene matches: 10. The germline V gene encodes CDR1 LGHDT and CDR2 YNNKEL (reference sequence). There are 17 residues in the CDR3. This CDR3 is CASSPTRTSGSNNEQFF. CDR3 nucleotide sequence: TGTGCCAGCAGCCCCACCCGGACTAGCGGGAGTAATAATGAGCAGTTCTTC.

This clone was observed once. The chain uses TRBV29-1 and TRBJ2-1; D perhaps matches TRBD1 (6 bases). Trimming shortened V by 3 bases and J by 1 base, and 10 bases separated the two germline ends. The V gene's germline CDR1 is SQVTM and CDR2 ANQGSEA. The CDR3 loop spans 14 amino acids. The CDR3 DNA reads as TGCAGCGTTGATGGGACACTATCCTACAATGAGCAGTTCTTC. Residues: CSVDGTLSYNEQFF.

The CDR3 DNA is TGTGCCAGCAGCGACCCTCATTCGTCGCGGGAGCAGTCCTACGAGCAGTACTTC. Its protein is CASSDPHSSREQSYEQYF. V is TRBV6-2 or TRBV6-3 and J is TRBJ2-7; 7 nucleotides align to TRBD2. Germline V gene sequence: CDR1 MNHEY, CDR2 SVGEGT. The CDR3 covers 18 residues. V was pared by 6 bases and J by 1 base, with 18 bases of the junction left unmatched.

The chain carries TRBV7-2 and TRBJ2-7; 7 bases fit TRBD2. Germline assignment: CDR1 SGHTA and CDR2 FQGNSA. V was pared by 0 bases and J by 2 bases, with 4 bases of the junction left unmatched. The CDR3 contains 15 residues. CDR3 DNA: TGTGCCAGCAGCTTAGCAGCGGGAAAAACCTACGAGCAGTACTTC. This gives the protein CASSLAAGKTYEQYF.

The chain uses TRBV3-1 (or the pseudogene TRBV3-2) and TRBJ2-5, with D possibly matching TRBD1 (5 bases). The CDR3 runs to 15 residues. The ends were cut back, 1 base at V and 5 bases at J, with 14 bases in the middle. Germline V gene data show CDR1 as LGHDT and CDR2 as YNNKEL (reference sequence). This CDR3 reads CASSQVNSRGETQYF. The CDR3, as DNA: TGTGCCAGCAGCCAAGTCAATTCTAGGGGTGAGACCCAGTACTTC.

This clone has just a few counts. V is TRBV30 and J is TRBJ2-2, with 10 bases aligning to TRBD2. The V segment lost 3 bases and the J segment 6 bases; nucleotides outside the gene matches: 4. CDR1 and CDR2 (germline): GTSNPN, SVGIG (reference sequence). CDR3 length: 14 amino acids. CDR3 in amino acids: CAWRGTSVSGELFF. As DNA, the CDR3 is TGTGCCTGGAGGGGGACTAGCGTGTCCGGGGAGCTGTTTTTT.